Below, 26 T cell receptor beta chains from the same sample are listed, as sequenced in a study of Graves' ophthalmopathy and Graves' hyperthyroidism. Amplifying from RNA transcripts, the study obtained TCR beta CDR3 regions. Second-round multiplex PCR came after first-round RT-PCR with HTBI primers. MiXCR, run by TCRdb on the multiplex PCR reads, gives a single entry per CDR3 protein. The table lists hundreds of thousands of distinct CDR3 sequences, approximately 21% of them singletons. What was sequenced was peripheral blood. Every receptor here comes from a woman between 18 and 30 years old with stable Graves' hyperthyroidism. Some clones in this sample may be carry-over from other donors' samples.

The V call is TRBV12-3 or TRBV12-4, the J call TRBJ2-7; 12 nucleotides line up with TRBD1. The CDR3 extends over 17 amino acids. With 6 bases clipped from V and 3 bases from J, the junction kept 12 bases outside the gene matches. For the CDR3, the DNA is TGTGCCAGCAGCGTCTCCGGGACAGGGGGCCTCGTCTACGAGCAGTACTTC. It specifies CASSVSGTGGLVYEQYF.

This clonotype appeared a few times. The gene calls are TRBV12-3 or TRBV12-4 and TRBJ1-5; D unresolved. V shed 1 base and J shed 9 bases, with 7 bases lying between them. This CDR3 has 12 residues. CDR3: CASSLVGWPQHF. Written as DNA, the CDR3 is TGTGCCAGCAGTTTAGTGGGGTGGCCCCAGCATTTT.

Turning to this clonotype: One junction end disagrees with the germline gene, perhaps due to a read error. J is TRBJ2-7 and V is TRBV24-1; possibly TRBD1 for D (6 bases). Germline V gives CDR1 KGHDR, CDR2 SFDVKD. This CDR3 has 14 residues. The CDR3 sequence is CATSPTGTAYEHYF. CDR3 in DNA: TGTGCCACCAGCCCGACAGGAACGGCGTACGAGCATTACTTC.

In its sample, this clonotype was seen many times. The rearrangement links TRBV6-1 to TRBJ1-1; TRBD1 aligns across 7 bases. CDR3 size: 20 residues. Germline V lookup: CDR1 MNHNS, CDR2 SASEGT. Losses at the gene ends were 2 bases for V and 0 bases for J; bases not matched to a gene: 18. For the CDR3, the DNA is TGTGCCAGCAGTGAATGGACAGGCCCAGAGGAAGTTCTAATGAACACTGAAGCTTTCTTT. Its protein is CASSEWTGPEEVLMNTEAFF.

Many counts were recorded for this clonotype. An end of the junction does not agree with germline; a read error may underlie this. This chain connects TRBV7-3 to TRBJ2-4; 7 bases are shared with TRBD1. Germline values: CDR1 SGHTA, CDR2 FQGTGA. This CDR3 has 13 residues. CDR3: CASSLGRGNIKYF. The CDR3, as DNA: TGTGCCAGCAGCTTAGGCAGGGGGAACATTAAGTACTTC.

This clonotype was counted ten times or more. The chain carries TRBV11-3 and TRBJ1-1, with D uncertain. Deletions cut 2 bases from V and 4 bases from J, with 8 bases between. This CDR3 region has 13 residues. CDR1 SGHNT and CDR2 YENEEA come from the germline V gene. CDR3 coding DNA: TGTGCCAGCAGCTTAATAGGTGGCACTGAAGCTTTCTTT. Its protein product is CASSLIGGTEAFF. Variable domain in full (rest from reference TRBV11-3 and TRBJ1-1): EAGVVQSPRYKIIEKKQPVAFWCNPISGHNTLYWYLQNLGQGPELLIRYENEEAVDDSQLPKDRFSAERLKGVDSTLKIQPAELGDSAVYLCASSLIGGTEAFFGQGTRLTVV.

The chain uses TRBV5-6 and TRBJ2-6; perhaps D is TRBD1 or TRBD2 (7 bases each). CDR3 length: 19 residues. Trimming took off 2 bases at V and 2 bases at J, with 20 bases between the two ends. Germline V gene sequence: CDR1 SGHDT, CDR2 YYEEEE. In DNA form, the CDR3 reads TGTGCCAGCAGCTTAATGACAGGGACTAAGCTTCCTGGGGCCAACGTCCTGACTTTC. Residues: CASSLMTGTKLPGANVLTF. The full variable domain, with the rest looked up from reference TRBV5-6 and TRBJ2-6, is DAGVTQSPTHLIKTRGQQVTLRCSPKSGHDTVSWYQQALGQGPQFIFQYYEEEERQRGNFPDRFSGHQFPNYSSELNVNALLLGDSALYLCASSLMTGTKLPGANVLTFGAGSRLTVL.

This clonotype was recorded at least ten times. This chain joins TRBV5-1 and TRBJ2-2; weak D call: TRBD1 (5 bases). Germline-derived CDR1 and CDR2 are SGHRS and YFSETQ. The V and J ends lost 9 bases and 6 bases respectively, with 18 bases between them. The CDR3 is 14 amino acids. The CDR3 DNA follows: TGCGCCACCACGTTCAGGGAAGGGGCCGGGGAGCTGTTTTTT. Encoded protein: CATTFREGAGELFF.

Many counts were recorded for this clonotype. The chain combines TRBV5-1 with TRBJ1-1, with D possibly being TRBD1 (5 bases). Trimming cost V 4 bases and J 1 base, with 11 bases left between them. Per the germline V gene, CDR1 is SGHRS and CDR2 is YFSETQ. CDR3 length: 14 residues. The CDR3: CASSTGRKNTEAFF. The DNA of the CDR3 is TGCGCCAGCAGCACGGGACGGAAGAACACTGAAGCTTTCTTT.

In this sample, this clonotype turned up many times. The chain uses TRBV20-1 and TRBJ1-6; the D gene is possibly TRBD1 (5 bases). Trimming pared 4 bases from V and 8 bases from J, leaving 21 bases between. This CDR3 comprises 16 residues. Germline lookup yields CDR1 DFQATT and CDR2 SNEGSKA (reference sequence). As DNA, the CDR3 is TGCAGTGCTACCACCCCTCAGGGATCCTTCGATTCACCCCTCCACTTT. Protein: CSATTPQGSFDSPLHF.

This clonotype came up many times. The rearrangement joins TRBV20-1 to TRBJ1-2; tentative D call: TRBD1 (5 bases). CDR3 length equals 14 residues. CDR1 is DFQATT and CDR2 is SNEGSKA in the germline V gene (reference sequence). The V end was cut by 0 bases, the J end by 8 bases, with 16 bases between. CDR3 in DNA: TGCAGTGCTAGAGATATAGGGGTGGTAGAGGGCTACACCTTC. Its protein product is CSARDIGVVEGYTF.

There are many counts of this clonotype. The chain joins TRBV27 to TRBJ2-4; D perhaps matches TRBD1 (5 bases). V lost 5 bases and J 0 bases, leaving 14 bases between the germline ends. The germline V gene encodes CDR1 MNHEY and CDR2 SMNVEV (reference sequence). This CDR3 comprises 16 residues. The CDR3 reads CASSGTDTVAKNIQYF. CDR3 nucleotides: TGTGCCAGCAGTGGAACGGACACCGTAGCCAAAAACATTCAGTACTTC.

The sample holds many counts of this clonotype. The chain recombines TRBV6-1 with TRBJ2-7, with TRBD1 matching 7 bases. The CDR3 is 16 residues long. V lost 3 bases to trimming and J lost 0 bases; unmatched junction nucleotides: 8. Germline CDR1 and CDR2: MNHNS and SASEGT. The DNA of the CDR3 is TGTGCCAGCAGTGATAGGACAGGCAAAGTCTCCTACGAGCAGTACTTC. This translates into CASSDRTGKVSYEQYF.

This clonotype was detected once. CDR3 nucleotides: TGCAGTGTTGCGGGGGGGCGACAAGAGACCCAGTACTTC. Protein sequence: CSVAGGRQETQYF. The chain joins TRBV20-1 to TRBJ2-5; 9 bases are a match to TRBD2. Germline CDR1 and CDR2: DFQATT and SNEGSKA (reference sequence). V lost 7 bases, J lost 2 bases, and 5 bases stayed unmatched. The length of the CDR3 is 13 residues.

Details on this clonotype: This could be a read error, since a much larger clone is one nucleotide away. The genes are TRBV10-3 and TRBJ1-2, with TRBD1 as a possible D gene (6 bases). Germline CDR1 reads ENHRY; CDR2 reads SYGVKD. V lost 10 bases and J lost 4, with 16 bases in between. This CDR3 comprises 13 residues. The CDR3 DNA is TGTGCCACCTCCGGGACATGGATCTATGGCTACACCTTC. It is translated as CATSGTWIYGYTF.

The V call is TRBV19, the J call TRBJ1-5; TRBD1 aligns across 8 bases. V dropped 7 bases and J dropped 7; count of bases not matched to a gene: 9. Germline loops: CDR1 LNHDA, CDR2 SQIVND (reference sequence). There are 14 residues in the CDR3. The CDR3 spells CASTPTGGVQPQHF. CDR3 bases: TGTGCCAGTACCCCTACAGGGGGTGTGCAGCCCCAGCATTTT.

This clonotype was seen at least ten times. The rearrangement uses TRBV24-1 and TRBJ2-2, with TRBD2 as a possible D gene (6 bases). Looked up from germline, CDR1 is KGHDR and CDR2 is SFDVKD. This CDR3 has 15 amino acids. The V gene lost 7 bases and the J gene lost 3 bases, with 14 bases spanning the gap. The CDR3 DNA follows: TGTGCCACCAGGTCGGGGGAATCACACACCGGGGAGCTGTTTTTT. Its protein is CATRSGESHTGELFF.

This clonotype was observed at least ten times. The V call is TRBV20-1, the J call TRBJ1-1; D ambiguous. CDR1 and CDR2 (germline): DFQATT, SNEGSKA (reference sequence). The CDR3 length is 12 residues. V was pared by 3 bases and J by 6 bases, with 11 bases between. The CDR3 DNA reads TGCAGTGCTAGCAAGGGTTTGGCTGAAGCTTTCTTT. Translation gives CSASKGLAEAFF.

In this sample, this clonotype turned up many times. The CDR3 region is CSARELSRWEQYF. The CDR3 DNA reads as TGCAGTGCTAGAGAACTGTCTCGATGGGAGCAGTACTTC. The rearrangement joins TRBV20-1 to TRBJ2-7; D is unclear. From germline, CDR1 is DFQATT and CDR2 SNEGSKA (reference sequence). V gave up 0 bases and J gave up 7 bases, with 13 bases separating them. This CDR3 region has 13 residues.

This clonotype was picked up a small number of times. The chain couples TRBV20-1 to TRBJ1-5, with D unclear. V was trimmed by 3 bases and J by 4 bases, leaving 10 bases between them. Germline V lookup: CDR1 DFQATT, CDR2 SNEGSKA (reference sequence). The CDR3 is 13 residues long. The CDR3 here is CSARAQRNQPQHF. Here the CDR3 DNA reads TGCAGTGCTAGGGCACAGAGAAATCAGCCCCAGCATTTT.

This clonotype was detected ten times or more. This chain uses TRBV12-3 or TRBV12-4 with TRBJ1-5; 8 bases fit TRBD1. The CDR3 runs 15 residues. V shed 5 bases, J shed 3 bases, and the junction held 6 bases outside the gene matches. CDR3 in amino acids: CASSPQTGVNQPQHF. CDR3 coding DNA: TGTGCCAGCAGTCCGCAGACAGGGGTCAATCAGCCCCAGCATTTT.

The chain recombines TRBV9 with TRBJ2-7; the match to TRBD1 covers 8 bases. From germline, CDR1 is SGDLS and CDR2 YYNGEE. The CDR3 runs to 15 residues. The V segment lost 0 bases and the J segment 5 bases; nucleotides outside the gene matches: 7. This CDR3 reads CASSVGGQGVDEQYF. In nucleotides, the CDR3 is TGTGCCAGCAGCGTAGGCGGACAGGGTGTCGACGAGCAGTACTTC.

The CDR3 sequence is CASSSHRQLNTEAFF. The CDR3 bases are TGTGCCAGCAGTTCCCACAGACAGCTGAACACTGAAGCTTTCTTT. The genes are TRBV2 and TRBJ1-1; tentative D call: TRBD1 (5 bases). The CDR3 length is 15 residues. Germline-derived CDR1 and CDR2 are SNHLY and FYNNEI. Trimming stripped 5 bases from V and 0 bases from J, with 13 bases between.

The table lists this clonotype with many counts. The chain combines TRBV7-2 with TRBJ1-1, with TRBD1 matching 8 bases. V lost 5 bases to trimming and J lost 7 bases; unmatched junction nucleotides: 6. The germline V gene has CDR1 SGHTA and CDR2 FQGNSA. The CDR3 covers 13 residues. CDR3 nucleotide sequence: TGTGCCAGCAGCCGACAGGGGCTTGTTGAAGCTTTCTTT. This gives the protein CASSRQGLVEAFF.

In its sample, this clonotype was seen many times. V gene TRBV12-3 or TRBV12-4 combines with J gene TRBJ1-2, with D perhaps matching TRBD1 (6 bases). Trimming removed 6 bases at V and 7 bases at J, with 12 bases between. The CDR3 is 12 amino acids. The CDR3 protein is CASSLGGGGYTF. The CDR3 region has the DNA TGTGCCAGCAGCCTAGGGGGAGGTGGCTACACCTTC.

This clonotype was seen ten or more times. The CDR3 protein is CSARGYSGAGKFYEQYF. The DNA of the CDR3 is TGCAGTGCTAGAGGCTATTCAGGGGCGGGAAAGTTTTACGAGCAGTACTTC. V gene TRBV20-1 combines with J gene TRBJ2-7; either TRBD1 or TRBD2 may fit D (6 bases each). Trimming took off 1 base at V and 4 bases at J, with 23 bases between the two ends. The CDR3 is made up of 17 amino acids. Germline values: CDR1 DFQATT, CDR2 SNEGSKA (reference sequence).